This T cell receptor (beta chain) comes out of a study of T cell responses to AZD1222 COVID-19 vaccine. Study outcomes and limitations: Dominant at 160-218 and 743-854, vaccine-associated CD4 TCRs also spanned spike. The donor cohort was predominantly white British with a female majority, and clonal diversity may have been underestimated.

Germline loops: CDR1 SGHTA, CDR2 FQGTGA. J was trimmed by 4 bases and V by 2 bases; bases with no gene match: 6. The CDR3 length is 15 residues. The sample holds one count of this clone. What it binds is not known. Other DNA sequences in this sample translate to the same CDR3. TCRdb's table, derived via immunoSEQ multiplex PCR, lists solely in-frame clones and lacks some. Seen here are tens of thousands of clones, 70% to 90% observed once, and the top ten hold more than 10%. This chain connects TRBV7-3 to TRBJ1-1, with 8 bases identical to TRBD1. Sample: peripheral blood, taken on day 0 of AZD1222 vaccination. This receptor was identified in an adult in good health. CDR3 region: CASSLQGAVGTEAFF. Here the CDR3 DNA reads TGTGCCAGCAGCTTACAGGGGGCGGTCGGCACTGAAGCTTTCTTT.